A selection of T cell receptor beta chains follows, all from one sample in a study of blood T cell repertoires in COVID-19. Here immunoSEQ multiplex PCR was the method, and the copy in TCRdb shows in-frame clones only, minus some. The sample consists of about 240,000 clones, 82% of them appearing once. Specimen: peripheral blood. These receptors originate from a woman aged 60-75 years with active or convalescent COVID-19. CDR3s include the opening cysteine and the closing phenylalanine or tryptophan. Fields, in order: D gene, V gene, clone size, J gene, CDR3 DNA, CDR3 protein. D genes are given only for firm matches. Where a row states a size, it is once, few, many or the class of an expanded clone; other rows omit it.

D gene: TRBD2; V gene: TRBV7-9; clone size: .; J gene: TRBJ2-1; CDR3 DNA: TGTGCCAGCAGCCCCACTAGCGGGGGAGTGCGACACTACAATGAGCAGTTCTTC; CDR3 protein: CASSPTSGGVRHYNEQFF
D gene: .; V gene: TRBV4-1; clone size: few; J gene: TRBJ1-1; CDR3 DNA: TGCGCCAGCAGCCTCCGGACACAGAACACTGAAGCTTTCTTT; CDR3 protein: CASSLRTQNTEAFF
D gene: TRBD1; V gene: TRBV15; clone size: .; J gene: TRBJ1-2; CDR3 DNA: TGTGCCACCAGCAGAGATCGGGCAGGGGGCCCCCAAAACTATGGCTACACCTTC; CDR3 protein: CATSRDRAGGPQNYGYTF
D gene: .; V gene: TRBV27; clone size: few; J gene: TRBJ2-7; CDR3 DNA: TGTGCCACCCCTAGGGTGGGGGCCACCTACGAGCAGTACTTC; CDR3 protein: CATPRVGATYEQYF
D gene: .; V gene: TRBV6-6; clone size: .; J gene: TRBJ1-5; CDR3 DNA: TGTGCCAGCAGTTACTCGACAAACAATCAGCCCCAGCATTTT; CDR3 protein: CASSYSTNNQPQHF
D gene: .; V gene: TRBV14; clone size: .; J gene: TRBJ2-7; CDR3 DNA: TGTGCCAGCAGCCCCGAGACCCGGGGGGAGCAGTACTTC; CDR3 protein: CASSPETRGEQYF
D gene: .; V gene: TRBV12-3/TRBV12-4; clone size: .; J gene: TRBJ2-3; CDR3 DNA: TGTGCCAGCAGCCTTACAGATACGCAGTATTTT; CDR3 protein: CASSLTDTQYF
D gene: TRBD1; V gene: TRBV5-5; clone size: few; J gene: TRBJ1-2; CDR3 DNA: TGTGCCAGCAGCTACACAGGGGGGCCGGGCACCTTC; CDR3 protein: CASSYTGGPGTF
D gene: TRBD1; V gene: TRBV5-4; clone size: once; J gene: TRBJ2-1; CDR3 DNA: TGTGCCAGCAGCTTGTCGCTACAGGGGGGTGACAATGAGCAGTTCTTC; CDR3 protein: CASSLSLQGGDNEQFF
D gene: TRBD1; V gene: TRBV5-4; clone size: .; J gene: TRBJ2-5; CDR3 DNA: TGTGCCAGCAGCCATCGACAGGGCCATGGAGAGACCCAGTACTTC; CDR3 protein: CASSHRQGHGETQYF
D gene: .; V gene: TRBV6-2/TRBV6-3; clone size: .; J gene: TRBJ1-1; CDR3 DNA: TGTGCCAGCAGTTATAGTTATACTGAAGCTTTCTTT; CDR3 protein: CASSYSYTEAFF
D gene: TRBD1; V gene: TRBV19; clone size: .; J gene: TRBJ1-5; CDR3 DNA: TGTGCCAGTACCGAAGACAGGGGAGTCAATCAGCCCCAGCATTTT; CDR3 protein: CASTEDRGVNQPQHF
D gene: .; V gene: TRBV9; clone size: .; J gene: TRBJ2-2; CDR3 DNA: TGTGCCAGCAGCGGTTGGGAGAGCACCGGGGAGCTGTTTTTT; CDR3 protein: CASSGWESTGELFF
D gene: TRBD1; V gene: TRBV2; clone size: few; J gene: TRBJ2-5; CDR3 DNA: TGTGCCAGCAGGCGACAGGGGACGAAGGAAGAGACCCAGTACTTC; CDR3 protein: CASRRQGTKEETQYF
D gene: .; V gene: TRBV6-5; clone size: .; J gene: TRBJ1-1; CDR3 DNA: TGTGCCAGCACATCCCCGGGCAGGGGGAACACTGAAGCTTTCTTT; CDR3 protein: CASTSPGRGNTEAFF
D gene: .; V gene: TRBV10-3; clone size: .; J gene: TRBJ2-1; CDR3 DNA: TGTGCCATCAGTGTCCCGGGAGAGGCCCAAGGGCTGTTCTTC; CDR3 protein: CAISVPGEAQGLFF
D gene: TRBD2; V gene: TRBV19; clone size: few; J gene: TRBJ2-2; CDR3 DNA: TGTGCCACCCGCGGGGGGTGGGGCACCGGGGAGCTGTTTTTT; CDR3 protein: CATRGGWGTGELFF
D gene: TRBD2; V gene: TRBV10-3; clone size: .; J gene: TRBJ2-1; CDR3 DNA: TGTGCCATCAGTGAGAGCGGGAGTCCTTACAATGAGCAGTTCTTC; CDR3 protein: CAISESGSPYNEQFF
D gene: .; V gene: TRBV12-3/TRBV12-4; clone size: .; J gene: TRBJ1-1; CDR3 DNA: TGTGCCACCAGGTCTCCCGCGGGCACTGAAGCTTTCTTT; CDR3 protein: CATRSPAGTEAFF
D gene: .; V gene: TRBV5-1; clone size: .; J gene: TRBJ2-5; CDR3 DNA: TGCGCCAGCAGCACTCTAGCTTCCGAGACCCAGTACTTC; CDR3 protein: CASSTLASETQYF
D gene: .; V gene: TRBV7-3; clone size: .; J gene: TRBJ2-7; CDR3 DNA: TGTGCCAGCAGCCCAGACAGATTCTACGAGCAGTACTTC; CDR3 protein: CASSPDRFYEQYF
D gene: .; V gene: TRBV28; clone size: few; J gene: TRBJ1-1; CDR3 DNA: TGTGCCAGCAGTTTACCCGGTACCTCCCATGAAGCTTTCTTT; CDR3 protein: CASSLPGTSHEAFF
D gene: TRBD2; V gene: TRBV6-4; clone size: medium-sized; J gene: TRBJ2-1; CDR3 DNA: TGTGCCAGCAGTGACAGCGGGGGAGGTCTGGAGCAGTTCTTC; CDR3 protein: CASSDSGGGLEQFF
D gene: TRBD1; V gene: TRBV9; clone size: .; J gene: TRBJ1-2; CDR3 DNA: TGTGCCAGCAGTCCAGGGGGCGCTGGGGGCTACACCTTC; CDR3 protein: CASSPGGAGGYTF
D gene: TRBD2; V gene: TRBV6-4; clone size: .; J gene: TRBJ2-5; CDR3 DNA: TGTGCCAGCGGAAGTAGAGGGGAACGGGGGGGCCCTGAGACCCAGTACTTC; CDR3 protein: CASGSRGERGGPETQYF
D gene: .; V gene: TRBV9; clone size: .; J gene: TRBJ1-2; CDR3 DNA: TGTGCCAGCATGACGATGGGGGCCCTAACTAACTATGGCTACACCTTC; CDR3 protein: CASMTMGALTNYGYTF
D gene: TRBD1; V gene: TRBV7-6; clone size: .; J gene: TRBJ1-2; CDR3 DNA: TGTGCCAGCAGCTGGGGGACAGGGGCCTCCTATGGCTACACCTTC; CDR3 protein: CASSWGTGASYGYTF
D gene: TRBD2; V gene: TRBV6-2/TRBV6-3; clone size: .; J gene: TRBJ2-4; CDR3 DNA: TGTGCCAGCAGTAGACTAGCGGCGGGGGCCCGGGACATTCAGTACTTC; CDR3 protein: CASSRLAAGARDIQYF
D gene: .; V gene: TRBV29-1; clone size: .; J gene: TRBJ1-5; CDR3 DNA: TGCAGCGTGAAAGGGGAGGGCACTCAGGTCGGGGGCAATCAGCCCCAGCATTTT; CDR3 protein: CSVKGEGTQVGGNQPQHF
D gene: .; V gene: TRBV5-1; clone size: .; J gene: TRBJ1-1; CDR3 DNA: TGCGCCAGCAGCTTGGTACGGGACACTGAAGCTTTCTTT; CDR3 protein: CASSLVRDTEAFF